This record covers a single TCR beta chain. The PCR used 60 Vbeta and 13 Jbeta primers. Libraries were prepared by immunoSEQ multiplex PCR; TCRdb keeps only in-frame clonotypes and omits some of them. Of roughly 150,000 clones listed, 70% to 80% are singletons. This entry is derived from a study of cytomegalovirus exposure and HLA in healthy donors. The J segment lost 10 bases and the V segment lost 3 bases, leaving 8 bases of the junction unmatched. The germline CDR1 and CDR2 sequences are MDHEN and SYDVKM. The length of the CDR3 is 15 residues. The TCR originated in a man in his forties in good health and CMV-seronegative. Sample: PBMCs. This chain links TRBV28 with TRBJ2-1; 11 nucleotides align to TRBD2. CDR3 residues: CASSFGSGREDEQFF. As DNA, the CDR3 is TGTGCCAGCAGTTTCGGTAGCGGGAGGGAAGACGAGCAGTTCTTC.